The 12 T cell receptor beta chains below all came from one sample that was sequenced in a study of early stage breast cancer tumors. Libraries were prepared by immunoSEQ multiplex PCR; TCRdb keeps only in-frame clonotypes and omits some of them. The profile shows around 51,000 clones, around 80% of them singletons. Material for sequencing was blood. The receptors come from a person aged 40-50 years with breast cancer.

The V gene is TRBV19, the J gene TRBJ1-1, with unresolved D. This CDR3 is 14 amino acids long. Trimming left V 6 bases short and J 0 bases short, with 11 bases between. From germline, CDR1 is LNHDA and CDR2 SQIVND (reference sequence). The CDR3, as DNA: TGTGCCAGTAGGAGGACGGAGATGAACACTGAAGCTTTCTTT. Its translation is CASRRTEMNTEAFF.

This clone was seen once. The chain recombines TRBV15 with TRBJ2-2, with 11 bases matching TRBD2. J was trimmed by 5 bases and V by 3 bases; bases with no gene match: 11. CDR1 and CDR2 from the germline V gene are LNHNV and YYDKDF (reference sequence). The CDR3 is made up of 18 amino acids. CDR3 protein: CATSSYQGLAGGTGELFF. The CDR3 coding sequence is TGTGCCACCAGCAGTTATCAAGGCCTAGCGGGAGGAACCGGGGAGCTGTTTTTT.

The genes are TRBV6-1 and TRBJ1-5; D not certain. The CDR3 covers 14 residues. The germline V gene has CDR1 MNHNS and CDR2 SASEGT. Trimming shortened V by 2 bases and J by 2 bases, and 7 bases separated the two germline ends. CDR3 nucleotides: TGTGCCAGCAGTGAACAGGCAGGCAATCAGCCCCAGCATTTT. This codes for CASSEQAGNQPQHF.

On this clone: An end of the junction does not agree with germline; a read error may underlie this. This rearrangement joins TRBV6-1 to TRBJ1-2, with D perhaps matching TRBD1 (5 bases). Per the germline V gene, CDR1 is MNHNS and CDR2 is SASEGT. The CDR3 sequence is 12 residues long. CDR3 coding DNA: TGTGCCAGCAGTACCACAGTTTCGGGGGTTCACTTC. Its protein is CASSTTVSGVHF.

V usage is TRBV6-4 and J usage is TRBJ1-5; D is undetermined. Deletions cut 3 bases from V and 2 bases from J, with 11 bases between. Germline V gene data show CDR1 as MRHNA and CDR2 as SNTAGT. The CDR3 extends over 15 amino acids. Here the CDR3 DNA reads TGTGCCAGCAGTGAGAACCTGGGTCGCAATCAGCCCCAGCATTTT. It codes for CASSENLGRNQPQHF.

This chain uses TRBV10-3 with TRBJ1-2; maybe TRBD1 (6 bases). V was trimmed by 4 bases and J by 0 bases, leaving 9 bases between them. CDR3 length: 14 amino acids. Germline V CDR1 and CDR2: ENHRY, SYGVKD. The CDR3 protein is CAISGQATNYGYTF. The DNA for the CDR3 is TGTGCCATCAGTGGACAGGCTACTAACTATGGCTACACCTTC.

V gene TRBV2 combines with J gene TRBJ2-3; D not resolved. The CDR3 loop spans 13 amino acids. Between the trimmed V and J ends, which lost 10 bases and 3 bases, there was a span of 14 bases. Germline-derived CDR1 and CDR2 are SNHLY and FYNNEI. DNA for the CDR3: TGTGCCACCACCGGCACTACAACAGATACGCAGTATTTT. It codes for CATTGTTTDTQYF. The whole variable domain, filled in from reference TRBV2 and TRBJ2-3, reads EPEVTQTPSHQVTQMGQEVILRCVPISNHLYFYWYRQILGQKVEFLVSFYNNEISEKSEIFDDQFSVERPDGSNFTLKIRSTKLEDSAMYFCATTGTTTDTQYFGPGTRLTVL.

This chain links TRBV28 with TRBJ1-3; D remains unclear. CDR1 is MDHEN, CDR2 SYDVKM, per germline. Trimming left V 9 bases short and J 0 bases short, with 6 bases between. The CDR3 is made up of 12 amino acids. Written as DNA, the CDR3 is TGTGCCAGACCACTCTCTGGAAACACCATATATTTT. It yields the protein CARPLSGNTIYF. The full variable domain, rest sourced from reference TRBV28 and TRBJ1-3, is DVKVTQSSRYLVKRTGEKVFLECVQDMDHENMFWYRQDPGLGLRLIYFSYDVKMKEKGDIPEGYSVSREKKERFSLILESASTNQTSMYLCARPLSGNTIYFGEGSWLTVV.

V and J are TRBV6-1 and TRBJ1-5; 9 bases agree with TRBD1. V was clipped by 0 bases and J by 7 bases; unmatched bases: 7. Germline lookup yields CDR1 MNHNS and CDR2 SASEGT. This CDR3 is built from 16 residues. The chain's CDR3 is CASSEAQGQGWQPQHF. The CDR3 nucleotides are TGTGCCAGCAGTGAAGCGCAAGGACAGGGGTGGCAGCCCCAGCATTTT.

This clone was counted a few times. The J gene is TRBJ2-2, the V gene TRBV11-3; D call uncertain. Trimming shortened V by 5 bases and J by 6 bases, and 10 bases separated the two germline ends. CDR1 and CDR2 (germline): SGHNT, YENEEA. The CDR3 extends over 13 amino acids. This chain's CDR3 is CASSPGVAGELFF. The CDR3 DNA reads TGTGCCAGCAGCCCAGGAGTTGCCGGGGAGCTGTTTTTT.

The chain links TRBV18 to TRBJ2-3; D unclear. The germline V gene encodes CDR1 KGHSH and CDR2 LQKENI. The CDR3 consists of 12 residues. The germline V and J ends were trimmed by 3 bases and 6 bases, with 7 bases remaining between them. CDR3 residues: CASSPTEDTQYF. In DNA form, the CDR3 reads TGTGCCAGCTCACCTACAGAGGATACGCAGTATTTT.

The chain uses TRBV4-2 and TRBJ1-1, with a weak D call TRBD1 (5 bases). V was clipped by 0 bases and J by 4 bases, with 9 bases between them. Germline V gives CDR1 LGHNA, CDR2 YNFKEQ. CDR3 size: 14 residues. This CDR3 is CASSQEAQGTEAFF. CDR3 in DNA: TGTGCCAGCAGCCAAGAAGCGCAGGGCACTGAAGCTTTCTTT.